This T cell receptor (beta chain) stems from a study of blood T cell repertoires in COVID-19. On the study more broadly: Sources were T cells, B-cell-depleted T cells, or PBMCs; the material itself was cDNA or gDNA.

The CDR3 runs to 15 residues. V lost 4 bases to trimming and J lost 0 bases, with 13 bases between them. CDR1 is SGHDT and CDR2 is YYEEEE in the germline V gene. The data were produced by immunoSEQ multiplex PCR, yet TCRdb's version contains in-frame clones alone and is incomplete. This table has roughly 450,000 clones, less than 95% appearing once. Each recovered donor of Cohort 3 presented with two negative PCRs, clearance, or symptom resolution. The sample was PBMCs or T cells enriched from blood (not recorded which). This TCR derives from a man younger than 30 who had recovered from COVID-19. This chain links TRBV5-6 with TRBJ2-5; D possibly corresponds to TRBD2 (6 bases). The CDR3 bases are TGTGCCAGCAGCCCCCTTCGACTAGACCAAGAGACCCAGTACTTC. It encodes CASSPLRLDQETQYF.